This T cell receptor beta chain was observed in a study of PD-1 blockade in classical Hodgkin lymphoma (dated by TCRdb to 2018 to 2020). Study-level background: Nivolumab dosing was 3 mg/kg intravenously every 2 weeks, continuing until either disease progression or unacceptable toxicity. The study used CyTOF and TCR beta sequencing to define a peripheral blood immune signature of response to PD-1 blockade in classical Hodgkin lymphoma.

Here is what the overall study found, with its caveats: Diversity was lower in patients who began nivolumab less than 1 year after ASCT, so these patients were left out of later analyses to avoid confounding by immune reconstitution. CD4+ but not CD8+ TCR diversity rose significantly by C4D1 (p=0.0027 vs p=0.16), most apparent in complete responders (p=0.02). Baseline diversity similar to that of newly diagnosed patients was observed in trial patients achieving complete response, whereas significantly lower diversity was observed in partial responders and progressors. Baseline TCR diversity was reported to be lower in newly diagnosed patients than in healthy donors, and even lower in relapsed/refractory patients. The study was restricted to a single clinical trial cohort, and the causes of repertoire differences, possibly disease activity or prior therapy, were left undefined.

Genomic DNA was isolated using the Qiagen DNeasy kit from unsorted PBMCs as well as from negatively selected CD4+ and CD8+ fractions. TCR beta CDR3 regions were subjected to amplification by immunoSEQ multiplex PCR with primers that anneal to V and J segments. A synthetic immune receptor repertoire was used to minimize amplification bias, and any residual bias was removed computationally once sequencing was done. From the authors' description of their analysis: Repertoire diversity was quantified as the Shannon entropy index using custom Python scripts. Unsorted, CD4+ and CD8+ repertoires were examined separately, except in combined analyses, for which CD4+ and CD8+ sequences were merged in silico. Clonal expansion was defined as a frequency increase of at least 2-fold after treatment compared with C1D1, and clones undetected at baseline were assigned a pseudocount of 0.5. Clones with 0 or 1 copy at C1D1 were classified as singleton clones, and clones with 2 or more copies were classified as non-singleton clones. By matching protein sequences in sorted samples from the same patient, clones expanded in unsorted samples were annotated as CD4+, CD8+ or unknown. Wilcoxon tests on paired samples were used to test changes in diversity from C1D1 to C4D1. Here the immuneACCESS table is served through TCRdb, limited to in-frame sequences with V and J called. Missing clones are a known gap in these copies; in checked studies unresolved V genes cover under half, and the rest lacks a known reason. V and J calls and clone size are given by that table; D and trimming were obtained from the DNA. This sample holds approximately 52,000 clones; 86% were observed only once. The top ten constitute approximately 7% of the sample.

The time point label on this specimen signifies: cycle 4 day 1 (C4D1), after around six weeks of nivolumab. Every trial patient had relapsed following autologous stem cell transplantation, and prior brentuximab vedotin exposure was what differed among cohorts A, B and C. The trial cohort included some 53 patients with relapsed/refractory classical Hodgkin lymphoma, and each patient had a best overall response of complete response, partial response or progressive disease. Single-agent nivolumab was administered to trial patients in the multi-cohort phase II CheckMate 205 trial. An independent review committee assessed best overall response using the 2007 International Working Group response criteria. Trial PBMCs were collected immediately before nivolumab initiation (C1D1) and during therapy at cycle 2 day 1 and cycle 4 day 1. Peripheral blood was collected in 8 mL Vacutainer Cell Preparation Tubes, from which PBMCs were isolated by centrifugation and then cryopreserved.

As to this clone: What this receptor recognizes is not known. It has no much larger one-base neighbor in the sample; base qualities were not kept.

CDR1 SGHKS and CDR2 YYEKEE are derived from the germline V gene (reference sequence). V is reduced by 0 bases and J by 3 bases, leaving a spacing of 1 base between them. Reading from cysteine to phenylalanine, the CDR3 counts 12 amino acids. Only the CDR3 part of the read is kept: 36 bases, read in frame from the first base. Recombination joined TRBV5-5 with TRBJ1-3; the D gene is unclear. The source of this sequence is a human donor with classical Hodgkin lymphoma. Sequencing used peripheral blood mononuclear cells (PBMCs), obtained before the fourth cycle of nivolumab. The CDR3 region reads CASSLGGNTIYF. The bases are TGTGCCAGCAGCTTGGGTGGAAACACCATATATTTT.